Following are 21 T cell receptor beta chains from one sample sequenced in a study of blood T cell repertoires in COVID-19. Here immunoSEQ multiplex PCR was the method, and the copy in TCRdb shows in-frame clones only, minus some. Here the sample spans some 350,000 clones, 80% to 90% being singletons. The sample comprised PBMCs or T cells enriched from blood (not recorded which). These TCRs come from a young man who had recovered from COVID-19.

This clone was seen once. This chain uses TRBV19 with TRBJ1-6; D gene unclear. The CDR3 length is 15 residues. From germline, CDR1 is LNHDA and CDR2 SQIVND (reference sequence). V lost 3 bases, J lost 6 bases, and 12 bases lay in between. The CDR3 region is CASSMGGSPNSPLHF. CDR3 DNA: TGTGCCAGTAGTATGGGAGGGTCCCCTAATTCACCCCTCCACTTT.

The chain uses TRBV21-1 and TRBJ2-2; the table gives TRBD1 as D, unverified against the DNA. TRBV21-1 is labeled a pseudogene. The CDR3 loop spans 17 amino acids. This chain's CDR3 is CASSKGRGTGKTGELFF. The CDR3 DNA follows: TGTGCCAGCAGCAAAGGGAGAGGGACAGGGAAAACCGGGGAGCTGTTTTTT.

This clone appeared a single time. The V and J genes are TRBV30 and TRBJ1-2, with TRBD1 identical over 10 bases. V trimming: 0 bases; J trimming: 5 bases; junction bases outside the gene matches: 12. The CDR3 runs to 17 residues. Looked up from germline, CDR1 is GTSNPN and CDR2 is SVGIG (reference sequence). The CDR3 reads CAWSVPGTGEFWYGYTF. CDR3 sequence (DNA): TGTGCCTGGAGTGTTCCCGGGACAGGGGAATTTTGGTATGGCTACACCTTC.

This chain uses TRBV25-1 with TRBJ2-5; 10 bases fit TRBD2. Germline loops: CDR1 MGHDK, CDR2 SYGVNS. V dropped 7 bases and J dropped 3; count of bases not matched to a gene: 5. The CDR3 runs 14 residues. The CDR3 DNA reads TGTGCCAGCACAGGTACTAGCGGGGAAGAGACCCAGTACTTC. Encoded protein: CASTGTSGEETQYF.

The chain couples TRBV19 to TRBJ1-4; D remains ambiguous. Germline assignment: CDR1 LNHDA and CDR2 SQIVND (reference sequence). Trimming took 4 bases from V and 0 from J, leaving 6 bases between them. The CDR3 has 14 residues. In DNA, the CDR3 is TGTGCCAGTAGTAAACCTACAACTAATGAAAAACTGTTTTTT. It translates to CASSKPTTNEKLFF.

This clone has a single count. This chain joins TRBV2 and TRBJ1-5; 7 nucleotides agree with TRBD1. Germline loops: CDR1 SNHLY, CDR2 FYNNEI. The CDR3 is 16 residues long. Trimming cost V 5 bases and J 0 bases; bases outside gene matches: 7. The CDR3 sequence is CASSRTGPYSNQPQHF. In DNA, the CDR3 is TGTGCCAGCAGTCGGACAGGCCCTTATAGCAATCAGCCCCAGCATTTT. Full variable domain (rest looked up from reference TRBV2 and TRBJ1-5): EPEVTQTPSHQVTQMGQEVILRCVPISNHLYFYWYRQILGQKVEFLVSFYNNEISEKSEIFDDQFSVERPDGSNFTLKIRSTKLEDSAMYFCASSRTGPYSNQPQHFGDGTRLSIL.

A single count supports this clone. The chain carries TRBV14 and TRBJ2-3; TRBD2 aligns across 9 bases. CDR1 SGHDN and CDR2 FVKESK come from the germline V gene. J was trimmed by 5 bases and V by 4 bases; bases with no gene match: 10. The CDR3 extends over 16 amino acids. CDR3 in DNA: TGTGCCAGCAGCCCCCCCGGAGCGGGGGGTTTAGATACGCAGTATTTT. As protein: CASSPPGAGGLDTQYF.

V and J are TRBV30 and TRBJ1-4; no clear D. V was pared by 0 bases and J by 0 bases, with 11 bases between. This CDR3 has 16 amino acids. Germline values: CDR1 GTSNPN, CDR2 SVGIG (reference sequence). The CDR3 reads CAWSVLSGATNEKLFF. CDR3 in DNA: TGTGCCTGGAGTGTACTGAGCGGAGCAACTAATGAAAAACTGTTTTTT.

V usage is TRBV6-1 and J usage is TRBJ1-3, with 7 bases fitting TRBD1. With V trimmed by 4 bases and J by 0 bases, 6 bases remained unmatched. Germline-derived CDR1 and CDR2 are MNHNS and SASEGT. This CDR3 has 16 residues. CDR3: CASSGTGPFSGNTIYF. The CDR3 DNA follows: TGTGCCAGCAGTGGGACAGGACCGTTCTCTGGAAACACCATATATTTT.

The V and J genes are TRBV7-2 and TRBJ2-7, with 9 bases that match TRBD2. After removal of 4 bases from V and 4 bases from J, the junction contained 11 bases not matched to a gene. The germline V gene has CDR1 SGHTA and CDR2 FQGNSA. There are 16 residues in the CDR3. The CDR3 coding sequence is TGTGCCAGCAGCTCCGCGGGACTAGCCCTAGTATACGAGCAGTACTTC. Its protein product is CASSSAGLALVYEQYF.

The genes are TRBV21-1 and TRBJ1-1; the table calls TRBD1, which could not be checked here. TRBV21-1 is classified as a pseudogene. CDR3 size: 15 residues. CDR3 sequence (DNA): TGTGCCAGCAGCAAAGCCACAGGGTGGGTCACTGAAGCTTTCTTT. It specifies CASSKATGWVTEAFF.

The V call is TRBV29-1, the J call TRBJ1-1, with TRBD1 matching over 8 bases. The V and J ends lost 2 bases and 6 bases, in that order; junction bases with no gene match: 5. This CDR3 is 13 amino acids long. Germline CDR1 is SQVTM and CDR2 is ANQGSEA. The DNA of the CDR3 is TGCAGCGTTGAACGCGGACAGGGCGCTGAAGCTTTCTTT. Protein: CSVERGQGAEAFF.

V gene TRBV5-1 combines with J gene TRBJ2-5; D is ambiguous. This CDR3 contains 13 residues. Trimming took 2 bases from V and 4 from J, leaving 9 bases between them. Germline CDR1 and CDR2: SGHRS and YFSETQ. The CDR3 DNA reads as TGCGCCAGCAGCTTCTCGAGGCGAGAGACCCAGTACTTC. Amino acids: CASSFSRRETQYF. The full variable domain, its missing parts supplied by reference TRBV5-1 and TRBJ2-5, is KAGVTQTPRYLIKTRGQQVTLSCSPISGHRSVSWYQQTPGQGLQFLFEYFSETQRNKGNFPGRFSGRQFSNSRSEMNVSTLELGDSALYLCASSFSRRETQYFGPGTRLLVL.

The J gene is TRBJ1-3, the V gene TRBV18, with D possibly being TRBD1 (5 bases). The CDR3 is 16 amino acids. CDR1 and CDR2 from the germline V gene are KGHSH and LQKENI. V was trimmed by 2 bases and J by 4 bases, leaving 15 bases between them. The CDR3 protein is CASSPISGALGNTIYF. CDR3 sequence (DNA): TGTGCCAGCTCACCAATAAGTGGGGCTCTCGGAAACACCATATATTTT. Drawing the rest from reference TRBV18 and TRBJ1-3, the complete variable domain is NAGVMQNPRHLVRRRGQEARLRCSPMKGHSHVYWYRQLPEEGLKFMVYLQKENIIDESGMPKERFSAEFPKEGPSILRIQQVVRGDSAAYFCASSPISGALGNTIYFGEGSWLTVV.

A remark on this clone: The same CDR3 is also encoded by other DNA sequences in this sample. The chain has TRBV19 and TRBJ1-5, with 7 bases aligning to TRBD1. Unmatched junction bases numbered 8, after V lost 3 bases and J lost 3 bases. CDR1 is LNHDA and CDR2 is SQIVND in the germline V gene (reference sequence). CDR3 length equals 16 residues. CDR3 sequence reads: CASSIPRQGSNQPQHF. In DNA form, the CDR3 reads TGTGCCAGTAGTATCCCGCGACAGGGCTCCAATCAGCCCCAGCATTTT.

The V call is TRBV5-1, the J call TRBJ2-4; TRBD1 matches at 7 bases. Germline CDR1 reads SGHRS; CDR2 reads YFSETQ. V trimming: 0 bases; J trimming: 8 bases; junction bases outside the gene matches: 2. The CDR3 has 13 amino acids. The CDR3 DNA follows: TGCGCCAGCAGCTTGGACAGGGGTTACATTCAGTACTTC. This translates into CASSLDRGYIQYF. Drawing the rest from reference TRBV5-1 and TRBJ2-4, the complete variable domain is KAGVTQTPRYLIKTRGQQVTLSCSPISGHRSVSWYQQTPGQGLQFLFEYFSETQRNKGNFPGRFSGRQFSNSRSEMNVSTLELGDSALYLCASSLDRGYIQYFGAGTRLSVL.

The J gene is TRBJ1-4, the V gene TRBV5-1; the D gene is possibly TRBD1 (6 bases). Germline V gene data show CDR1 as SGHRS and CDR2 as YFSETQ. The CDR3 loop spans 15 amino acids. The V end was cut by 4 bases, the J end by 7 bases, with 17 bases between. The CDR3, as DNA: TGCGCCAGCAGCGGAGAGGGGGGGATCGGTGAAAAACTGTTTTTT. Translating it yields CASSGEGGIGEKLFF.

The CDR3 loop reads CASRKGASWEETQYF. The CDR3 nucleotides are TGTGCCAGCAGGAAGGGGGCTAGCTGGGAAGAGACCCAGTACTTC. This chain connects TRBV6-5 to TRBJ2-5; 7 bases are a match to TRBD1. Looked up from germline, CDR1 is MNHEY and CDR2 is SVGAGI. V shed 6 bases, J shed 3 bases, and the junction held 10 bases outside the gene matches. This CDR3 is 15 amino acids long.

The CDR3: CARALCPTDQGGNTIYF. CDR3 nucleotides: TGTGCCAGGGCGCTCTGTCCTACCGACCAGGGGGGAAACACCATATATTTT. J is TRBJ1-3 and V is TRBV5-3; D perhaps matches TRBD1 (6 bases). TRBV5-3 falls under the ORF class, with uncertain function. There are 17 residues in the CDR3. Trimming took off 8 bases at V and 4 bases at J, with 25 bases between the two ends.

This chain's CDR3 is CASSLQGTGDYEQYF. Written as DNA, the CDR3 is TGTGCCAGCAGCTTACAAGGGACAGGGGACTACGAGCAGTACTTC. V and J are TRBV13 and TRBJ2-7; the match to TRBD1 covers 10 bases. The V and J ends lost 2 bases and 3 bases, in that order; junction bases with no gene match: 4. The CDR3 sequence is 15 residues long. Per germline, CDR1 PRHDT and CDR2 FYEKMQ (reference sequence).

V is TRBV4-1 and J is TRBJ2-3; a possible D gene is TRBD2 (7 bases). Germline CDR1 and CDR2: MGHRA and YSYEKL. The CDR3 length is 15 residues. V shed 0 bases and J shed 5 bases, with 12 bases lying between them. The CDR3 DNA reads as TGCGCCAGCAGCCAAGATTCAGGGGAGGGAGATACGCAGTATTTT. Translated: CASSQDSGEGDTQYF.